This passage covers 28 T cell receptor beta chains from one sample sequenced in a study of long-term antiretroviral therapy in people with HIV. Sequencing used immunoSEQ v3.0 at survey level. Libraries were prepared by immunoSEQ multiplex PCR; TCRdb keeps only in-frame clonotypes and omits some of them. Of around 21,000 clones in the sample, roughly 90% were seen once. The sequencing used unsorted PBMCs, collected 2.1 years after starting antiretroviral therapy. The source is a man younger than 35 with HIV.

The chain is built from TRBV5-6 and TRBJ1-1; weak D call: TRBD1 (5 bases). The V gene lost 5 bases and the J gene lost 2 bases, with 13 bases spanning the gap. CDR3 length: 14 amino acids. CDR1 is SGHDT and CDR2 is YYEEEE in the germline V gene. In nucleotides, the CDR3 is TGTGCCAGCAGTCCACAGACAGCTAACACTGAAGCTTTCTTT. Encoded protein: CASSPQTANTEAFF.

Note on this clone: A junction boundary mismatches the germline segment, possibly from a read error. The chain is built from TRBV6-1 and TRBJ1-6; no clear D gene. From germline, CDR1 is MNHNS and CDR2 SASEGT. The CDR3 covers 14 residues. CDR3 nucleotide sequence: TGTGCCAGCAGAGAAGTAGTCTATAATTCACCCCTCCACTTT. This sequence encodes CASREVVYNSPLHF.

This chain joins TRBV6-6 and TRBJ1-1; D gene ambiguous. The CDR3 is 11 amino acids. Germline V CDR1 and CDR2: MNHNY, SVGAGI (reference sequence). Between the trimmed V and J ends, which lost 8 bases and 3 bases, there was a span of 7 bases. The CDR3 DNA reads TGTGCCAGCTGTAGTTACACTGAAGCTTTCTTT. Translating gives CASCSYTEAFF.

A single count supports this clone. This chain joins TRBV9 and TRBJ2-3; TRBD1 matches at 8 bases. CDR1 SGDLS and CDR2 YYNGEE come from the germline V gene. After removal of 2 bases from V and 6 bases from J, the junction contained 5 bases not matched to a gene. The CDR3 is made up of 14 amino acids. The CDR3 region has the DNA TGTGCCAGCAGCGTCACAGGGGGACGGGATACGCAGTATTTT. As protein: CASSVTGGRDTQYF.

V usage is TRBV5-5 and J usage is TRBJ1-1, with D maybe TRBD1 (5 bases). Germline V gives CDR1 SGHKS, CDR2 YYEKEE (reference sequence). The CDR3 covers 14 residues. V was shortened by 4 bases and J by 0 bases, with 10 bases between the two germline ends. CDR3: CASSRGTVNTEAFF. The CDR3 nucleotides are TGTGCCAGCAGCCGGGGGACGGTGAACACTGAAGCTTTCTTT. Using reference TRBV5-5 and TRBJ1-1 for the parts outside the CDR3, the full variable domain is DAGVTQSPTHLIKTRGQQVTLRCSPISGHKSVSWYQQVLGQGPQFIFQYYEKEERGRGNFPDRFSARQFPNYSSELNVNALLLGDSALYLCASSRGTVNTEAFFGQGTRLTVV.

This clone has only a few counts. The V gene is TRBV6-1, the J gene TRBJ2-7, with D unclear. CDR1 is MNHNS and CDR2 is SASEGT in the germline V gene. The CDR3 loop spans 10 amino acids. Trimming cost V 3 bases and J 3 bases, with 0 bases left between them. The CDR3 DNA is TGTGCCAGCAGTGACTACGAGCAGTACTTC. Translating it yields CASSDYEQYF.

The rearrangement uses TRBV6-4 and TRBJ2-1; D remains unclear. Trimming shortened V by 3 bases and J by 2 bases, and 5 bases separated the two germline ends. Germline CDR1 is MRHNA and CDR2 is SNTAGT. The CDR3 totals 13 residues. The DNA of the CDR3 is TGTGCCAGCAGTGAGGCAGCCTACAATGAGCAGTTCTTC. Amino acid sequence: CASSEAAYNEQFF.

V is TRBV5-5 and J is TRBJ1-6, with TRBD1 matching 8 bases. J was trimmed by 7 bases and V by 2 bases; bases with no gene match: 8. This CDR3 is built from 16 residues. CDR1 SGHKS and CDR2 YYEKEE come from the germline V gene (reference sequence). CDR3 nucleotides: TGTGCCAGCAGCTTCGATCAGGGGGCTAGGAATTCACCCCTCCACTTT. Its translation is CASSFDQGARNSPLHF. Looking up the rest from reference TRBV5-5 and TRBJ1-6 gives the full variable domain: DAGVTQSPTHLIKTRGQQVTLRCSPISGHKSVSWYQQVLGQGPQFIFQYYEKEERGRGNFPDRFSARQFPNYSSELNVNALLLGDSALYLCASSFDQGARNSPLHFGNGTRLTVT.

This chain joins TRBV4-2 and TRBJ2-5; no clear D gene. V lost 9 bases, J lost 5 bases, and 10 bases lay in between. The CDR3 is 11 residues long. Germline CDR1 LGHNA, CDR2 YNFKEQ. DNA of the CDR3: TGTGCCAGGCGCGGTTCGGAGACCCAGTACTTC. Protein sequence: CARRGSETQYF.

The chain recombines TRBV11-2 with TRBJ2-7; a weak D match, TRBD2 (7 bases). CDR1 and CDR2 from the germline V gene are SGHAT and FQNNGV. CDR3 size: 14 residues. Trimming took off 3 bases at V and 7 bases at J, with 16 bases between the two ends. The CDR3 nucleotides are TGTGCCAGCAGCTTCGGAGGGGGGGCCTGGGAGCAGTACTTC. Protein product: CASSFGGGAWEQYF.

The rearrangement links TRBV27 to TRBJ1-2; TRBD1 might be the D (5 bases). The germline V gene encodes CDR1 MNHEY and CDR2 SMNVEV (reference sequence). V was clipped by 5 bases and J by 4 bases, with 17 bases between them. The CDR3 has 15 amino acids. Written as DNA, the CDR3 is TGTGCCAGCAGTCAACTCCGGGACGGACCCTATGGCTACACCTTC. Protein sequence: CASSQLRDGPYGYTF.

The chain has TRBV23-1 and TRBJ2-7; D unresolved. TRBV23-1 has ORF status, its function being uncertain. The V and J ends lost 0 bases and 4 bases respectively, with 16 bases between them. CDR3 length: 16 amino acids. The CDR3 sequence: CASSQSVIGSNYEQYF. The CDR3 DNA sequence: TGCGCCAGCAGTCAATCCGTAATCGGATCCAATTACGAGCAGTACTTC.

Remarks on this clone: Other DNA sequences from this sample encode an identical CDR3 as well. J is TRBJ2-7 and V is TRBV7-6; 7 bases map to TRBD2. Germline CDR1 SGHVS, CDR2 FNYEAQ. CDR3 size: 13 residues. The ends lost 1 base at V and 4 bases at J; junction bases unmatched: 1. CDR3 region: CASSLGGGYEQYF. The CDR3 region has the DNA TGTGCCAGCAGCTTAGGGGGGGGGTACGAGCAGTACTTC.

This sequence joins TRBV18 and TRBJ1-1, with TRBD1 matching over 7 bases. V shed 5 bases, J shed 0 bases, and the junction held 3 bases outside the gene matches. CDR3 length: 14 amino acids. The germline V gene encodes CDR1 KGHSH and CDR2 LQKENI. The CDR3 nucleotides are TGTGCCAGCTCATCGGGACAGTTGAACACTGAAGCTTTCTTT. Its translation: CASSSGQLNTEAFF.

The genes are TRBV7-9 and TRBJ1-5; 9 positions agree with TRBD1. The ends lost 6 bases at V and 5 bases at J; junction bases unmatched: 11. Germline V gene lookup returns CDR1 SEHNR and CDR2 FQNEAQ (reference sequence). The CDR3 spans 16 residues. The CDR3 nucleotides read TGTGCCAGCAGTCCTATACGGACAGGGGCGGATCAGCCCCAGCATTTT. Encoded protein: CASSPIRTGADQPQHF.

The chain employs TRBV7-9 and TRBJ1-2; a weak D match, TRBD1 (6 bases). The CDR3 contains 13 residues. Germline CDR1 SEHNR, CDR2 FQNEAQ (reference sequence). The V end lost 2 bases, the J end lost 2 bases, and 6 bases lay between the germline ends. In nucleotides, the CDR3 is TGTGCCAGCAGCTTACAGGGGAACTATGGCTACACCTTC. Protein product: CASSLQGNYGYTF. Drawing the rest from reference TRBV7-9 and TRBJ1-2, the complete variable domain is DTGVSQNPRHKITKRGQNVTFRCDPISEHNRLYWYRQTLGQGPEFLTYFQNEAQLEKSRLLSDRFSAERPKGSFSTLEIQRTEQGDSAMYLCASSLQGNYGYTFGSGTRLTVV.

CDR3 DNA: TGCAGTCCTACCGGCCCCAGCTACACCTTC. It is translated as CSPTGPSYTF. The chain links TRBV20-1 to TRBJ1-2; D unresolved. V lost 8 bases and J 9 bases, leaving 13 bases between the germline ends. The CDR3 contains 10 residues. In germline, CDR1 is DFQATT, CDR2 SNEGSKA (reference sequence).

The chain joins TRBV19 to TRBJ1-1, with a tentative D call TRBD1 (5 bases). V was shortened by 5 bases and J by 4 bases, with 14 bases between the two germline ends. The CDR3 consists of 14 residues. Per germline, CDR1 LNHDA and CDR2 SQIVND (reference sequence). The CDR3 loop is CASSGLEGFTEAFF. Here the CDR3 DNA reads TGTGCCAGTAGTGGCTTGGAGGGGTTCACTGAAGCTTTCTTT.

This clone has a single count. CDR3 in DNA: TGTGCCAGCAGTTACCCCGCGGGGGGGGATGAGCAGTTCTTC. It codes for CASSYPAGGDEQFF. The V and J genes are TRBV6-6 and TRBJ2-1, with TRBD2 matching over 9 bases. From germline, CDR1 is MNHNY and CDR2 SVGAGI (reference sequence). This CDR3 comprises 14 residues. V shed 2 bases, J shed 8 bases, and the junction held 4 bases outside the gene matches.

This rearrangement joins TRBV6-1 to TRBJ2-3, with TRBD2 matching 12 bases. The CDR3 consists of 18 residues. The germline CDR1 and CDR2 sequences are MNHNS and SASEGT. The junction had 13 bases not matched to a gene; V was cut back by 3 bases and J by 6 bases. Here the CDR3 DNA reads TGTGCCAGCAGTGATCCCCGCAGACTAGCGGGAGTTATGGATACGCAGTATTTT. This encodes CASSDPRRLAGVMDTQYF.

This rearrangement joins TRBV7-6 to TRBJ2-3; D call uncertain. This CDR3 is built from 12 residues. The germline CDR1 and CDR2 sequences are SGHVS and FNYEAQ. V dropped 5 bases and J dropped 5 bases, with 8 bases sitting between them. The CDR3 sequence: CASSDRGDTQYF. The CDR3 DNA follows: TGTGCCAGCAGCGACCGCGGAGATACGCAGTATTTT.

The chain recombines TRBV10-3 with TRBJ1-3; maybe TRBD1 (6 bases). Germline values: CDR1 ENHRY, CDR2 SYGVKD. CDR3 size: 14 residues. Trimming removed 10 bases from V and 3 bases from J, with 16 bases in between. CDR3 coding DNA: TGTGCCACCCGAGGTGGGGGCAATGGAAACACCATATATTTT. Translated: CATRGGGNGNTIYF.

V gene TRBV27 combines with J gene TRBJ2-7; D unclear. The germline V and J ends were trimmed by 2 bases and 0 bases, with 8 bases remaining between them. The CDR3 consists of 14 residues. CDR1 and CDR2 (germline): MNHEY, SMNVEV (reference sequence). The CDR3: CASSLGLSSYEQYF. The CDR3 DNA reads TGTGCCAGCAGTTTAGGGCTCAGCTCCTACGAGCAGTACTTC.

The chain joins TRBV5-6 to TRBJ2-3, with 7 bases lining up with TRBD2. CDR3 length equals 17 residues. Per the germline V gene, CDR1 is SGHDT and CDR2 is YYEEEE. Trimming removed 0 bases from V and 0 bases from J; junction bases left unmatched: 7. This CDR3 reads CASSLGLADPSTDTQYF. In DNA form, the CDR3 reads TGTGCCAGCAGCTTGGGTCTAGCGGACCCTAGCACAGATACGCAGTATTTT.

In DNA, the CDR3 is TGTGCCACCATCTCCGGGGGCTCTGGAAACACCATATATTTT. It encodes CATISGGSGNTIYF. The chain uses TRBV19 and TRBJ1-3, with D tentatively TRBD1 (5 bases). Germline V CDR1 and CDR2: LNHDA, SQIVND (reference sequence). The CDR3 covers 14 residues. Trimming shortened V by 10 bases and J by 0 bases, and 13 bases separated the two germline ends.

The chain joins TRBV2 to TRBJ1-1; D not certain. The CDR3 length is 12 residues. The germline V gene has CDR1 SNHLY and CDR2 FYNNEI. Deletions cut 7 bases from V and 4 bases from J, with 10 bases between. CDR3 protein: CASNWESTEAFF. CDR3 DNA sequence: TGTGCCAGCAATTGGGAGAGCACTGAAGCTTTCTTT.

This rearrangement joins TRBV4-2 to TRBJ1-1; D perhaps matches TRBD1 (5 bases). Germline lookup yields CDR1 LGHNA and CDR2 YNFKEQ. The CDR3 covers 17 residues. V lost 0 bases, J lost 1 base, and 15 bases lay in between. This CDR3 is CASSQEGDGSPNTEAFF. The CDR3 DNA is TGTGCCAGCAGCCAAGAGGGGGACGGCAGCCCGAACACTGAAGCTTTCTTT.

CDR3 region: CASSVNRESTTGELFF. DNA of the CDR3: TGTGCCAGCAGTGTCAACAGGGAGTCGACCACCGGGGAGCTGTTTTTT. The chain is built from TRBV6-1 and TRBJ2-2; the D gene is possibly TRBD1 (6 bases). There are 16 residues in the CDR3. Per the germline V gene, CDR1 is MNHNS and CDR2 is SASEGT. The germline V and J ends were trimmed by 4 bases and 4 bases, with 16 bases remaining between them.